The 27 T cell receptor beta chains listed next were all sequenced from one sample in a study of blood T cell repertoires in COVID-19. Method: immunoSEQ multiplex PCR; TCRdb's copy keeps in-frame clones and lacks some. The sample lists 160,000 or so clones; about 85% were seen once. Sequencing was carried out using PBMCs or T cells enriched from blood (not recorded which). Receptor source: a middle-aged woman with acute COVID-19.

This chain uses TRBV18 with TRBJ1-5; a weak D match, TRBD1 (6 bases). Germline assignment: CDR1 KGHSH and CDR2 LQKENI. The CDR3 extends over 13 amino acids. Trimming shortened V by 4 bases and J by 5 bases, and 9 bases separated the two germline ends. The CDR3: CASSQDRHQPQHF. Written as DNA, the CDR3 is TGTGCCAGCTCACAGGACAGACATCAGCCCCAGCATTTT.

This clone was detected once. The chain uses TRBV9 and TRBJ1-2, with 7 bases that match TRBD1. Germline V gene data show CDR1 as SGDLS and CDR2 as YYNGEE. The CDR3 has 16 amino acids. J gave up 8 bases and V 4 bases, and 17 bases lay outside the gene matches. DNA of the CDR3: TGTGCCAGCAGCATGCCCTTGACAGGGACCACGGGGGGCTACACCTTC. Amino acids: CASSMPLTGTTGGYTF.

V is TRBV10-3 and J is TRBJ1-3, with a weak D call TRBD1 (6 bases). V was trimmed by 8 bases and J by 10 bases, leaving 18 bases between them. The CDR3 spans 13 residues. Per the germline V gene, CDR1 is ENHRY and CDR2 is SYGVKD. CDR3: CAIQAERQGTIYF. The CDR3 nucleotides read TGTGCCATCCAGGCAGAAAGGCAGGGGACCATATATTTT.

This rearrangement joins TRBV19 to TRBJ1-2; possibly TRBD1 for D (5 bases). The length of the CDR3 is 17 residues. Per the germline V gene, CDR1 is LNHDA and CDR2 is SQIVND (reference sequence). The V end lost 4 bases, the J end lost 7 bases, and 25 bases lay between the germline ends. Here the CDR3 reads CASSNQARQSAFGGYTF. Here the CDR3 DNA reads TGTGCCAGTAGTAATCAGGCTCGACAGAGCGCCTTCGGTGGCTACACCTTC.

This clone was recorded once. This CDR3 reads CASIKILLSYEQYV. CDR3 in DNA: TGTGCCAGCATCAAGATTTTACTTTCCTACGAGCAGTACGTC. The genes are TRBV5-4 and TRBJ2-7; D gene uncertain. V was shortened by 6 bases and J by 1 base, with 14 bases between the two germline ends. The CDR3 sequence is 14 residues long. Per the germline V gene, CDR1 is SGHNT and CDR2 is YYREEE (reference sequence).

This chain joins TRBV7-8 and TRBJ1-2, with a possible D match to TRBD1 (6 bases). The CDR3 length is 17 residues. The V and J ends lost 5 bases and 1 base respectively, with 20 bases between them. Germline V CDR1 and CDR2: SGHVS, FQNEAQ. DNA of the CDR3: TGTGCCAGCAGCCACTACAACACTCCGACAGGTAACTATGGCTACACCTTC. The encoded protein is CASSHYNTPTGNYGYTF.

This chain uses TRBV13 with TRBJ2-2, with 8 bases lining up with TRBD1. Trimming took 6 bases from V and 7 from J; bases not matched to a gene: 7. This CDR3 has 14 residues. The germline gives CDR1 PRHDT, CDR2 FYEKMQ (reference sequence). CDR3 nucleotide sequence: TGTGCCAGCAGTCGGTTACAGGGGGTCGGGGAGCTGTTTTTT. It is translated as CASSRLQGVGELFF.

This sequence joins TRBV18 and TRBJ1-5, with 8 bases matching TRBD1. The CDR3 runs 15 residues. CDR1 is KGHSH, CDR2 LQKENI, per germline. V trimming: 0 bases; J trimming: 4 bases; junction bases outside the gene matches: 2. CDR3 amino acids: CASSPPTGANQPQHF. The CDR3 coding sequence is TGTGCCAGCTCACCACCGACAGGGGCGAATCAGCCCCAGCATTTT.

CDR3 amino acids: CSVAGLAGTDTQYF. CDR3 DNA sequence: TGCAGCGTCGCTGGACTAGCAGGCACAGATACGCAGTATTTT. This rearrangement joins TRBV29-1 to TRBJ2-3, with 8 bases fitting TRBD2. Losses at the gene ends were 6 bases for V and 1 base for J; bases not matched to a gene: 6. The CDR3 contains 14 residues. Germline V gene sequence: CDR1 SQVTM, CDR2 ANQGSEA.

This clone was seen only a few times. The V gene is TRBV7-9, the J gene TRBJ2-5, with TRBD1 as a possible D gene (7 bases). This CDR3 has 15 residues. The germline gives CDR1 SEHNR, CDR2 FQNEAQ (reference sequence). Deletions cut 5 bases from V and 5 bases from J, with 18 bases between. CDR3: CASSDRTGGGETQYF. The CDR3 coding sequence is TGTGCCAGCAGCGACCGGACAGGAGGGGGGGAGACCCAGTACTTC. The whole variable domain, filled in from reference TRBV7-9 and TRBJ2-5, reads DTGVSQNPRHKITKRGQNVTFRCDPISEHNRLYWYRQTLGQGPEFLTYFQNEAQLEKSRLLSDRFSAERPKGSFSTLEIQRTEQGDSAMYLCASSDRTGGGETQYFGPGTRLLVL.

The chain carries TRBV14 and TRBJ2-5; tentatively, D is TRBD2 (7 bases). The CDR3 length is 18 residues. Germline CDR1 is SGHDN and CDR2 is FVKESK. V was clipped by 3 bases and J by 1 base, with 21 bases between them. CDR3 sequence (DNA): TGTGCCAGCAGCCACAAGCGCTTAGGGGGGGATCTCCAAGAGACCCAGTACTTC. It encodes CASSHKRLGGDLQETQYF.

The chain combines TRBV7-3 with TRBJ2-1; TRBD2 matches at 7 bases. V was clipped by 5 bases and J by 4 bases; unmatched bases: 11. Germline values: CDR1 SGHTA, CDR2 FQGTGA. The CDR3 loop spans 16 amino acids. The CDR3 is CASSPTPAGLYNEQFF. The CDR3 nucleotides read TGTGCCAGCAGCCCCACCCCAGCGGGGCTATACAATGAGCAGTTCTTC.

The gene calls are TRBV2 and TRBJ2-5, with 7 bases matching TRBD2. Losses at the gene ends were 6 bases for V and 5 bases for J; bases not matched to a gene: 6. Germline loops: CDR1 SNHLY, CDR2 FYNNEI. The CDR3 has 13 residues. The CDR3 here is CASRREVWETQYF. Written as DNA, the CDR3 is TGTGCCAGCAGACGGGAGGTGTGGGAGACCCAGTACTTC.

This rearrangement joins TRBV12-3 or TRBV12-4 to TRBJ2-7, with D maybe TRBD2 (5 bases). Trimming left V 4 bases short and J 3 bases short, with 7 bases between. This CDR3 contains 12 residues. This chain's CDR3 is CASSSGVYEQYF. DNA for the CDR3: TGTGCCAGCAGTTCCGGGGTCTACGAGCAGTACTTC.

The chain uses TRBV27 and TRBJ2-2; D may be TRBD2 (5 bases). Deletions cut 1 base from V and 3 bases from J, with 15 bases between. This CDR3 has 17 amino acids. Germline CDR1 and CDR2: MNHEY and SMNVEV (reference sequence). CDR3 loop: CASSLWGSSYDTGELFF. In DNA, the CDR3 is TGTGCCAGCAGTTTATGGGGTTCTAGCTACGACACCGGGGAGCTGTTTTTT.

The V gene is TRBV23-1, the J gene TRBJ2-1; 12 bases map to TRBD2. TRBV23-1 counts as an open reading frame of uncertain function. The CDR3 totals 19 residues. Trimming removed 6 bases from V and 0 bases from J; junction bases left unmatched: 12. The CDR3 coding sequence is TGCGCCAGCAGGGCGGGGCTAGCGGGAGGGTGGACCTCCTACAATGAGCAGTTCTTC. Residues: CASRAGLAGGWTSYNEQFF.

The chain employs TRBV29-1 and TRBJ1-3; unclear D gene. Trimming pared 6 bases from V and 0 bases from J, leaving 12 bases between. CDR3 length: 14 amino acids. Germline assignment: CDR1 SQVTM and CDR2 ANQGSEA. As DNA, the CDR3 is TGCAGCGTCTCGGAGAGTAACTCTGGAAACACCATATATTTT. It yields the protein CSVSESNSGNTIYF.

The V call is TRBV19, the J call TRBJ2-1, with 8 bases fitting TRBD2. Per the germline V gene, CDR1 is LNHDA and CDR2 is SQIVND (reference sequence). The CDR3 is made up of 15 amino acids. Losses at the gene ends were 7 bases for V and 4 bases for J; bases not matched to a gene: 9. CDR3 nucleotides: TGTGCCAGTACCTTGACTAGCGACGAATACAATGAGCAGTTCTTC. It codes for CASTLTSDEYNEQFF.

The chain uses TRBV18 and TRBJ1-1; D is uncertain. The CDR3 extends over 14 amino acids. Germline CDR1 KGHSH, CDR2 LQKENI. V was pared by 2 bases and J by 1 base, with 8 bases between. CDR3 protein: CASSPSTKNTEAFF. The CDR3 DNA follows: TGTGCCAGCTCACCATCGACAAAGAACACTGAAGCTTTCTTT.

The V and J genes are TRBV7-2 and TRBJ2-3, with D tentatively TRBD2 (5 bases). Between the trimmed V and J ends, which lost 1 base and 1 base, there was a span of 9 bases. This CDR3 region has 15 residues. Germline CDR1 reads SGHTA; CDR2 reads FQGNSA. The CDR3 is CASSLVFSGTDTQYF. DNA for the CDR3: TGTGCCAGCAGCTTAGTCTTTAGCGGCACAGATACGCAGTATTTT.

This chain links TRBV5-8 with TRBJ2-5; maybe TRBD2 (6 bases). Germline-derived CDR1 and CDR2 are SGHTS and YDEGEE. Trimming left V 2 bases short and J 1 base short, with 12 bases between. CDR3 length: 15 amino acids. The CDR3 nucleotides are TGTGCCAGCAGCTTTGGAGGGCGCGGCCAAGAGACCCAGTACTTC. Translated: CASSFGGRGQETQYF. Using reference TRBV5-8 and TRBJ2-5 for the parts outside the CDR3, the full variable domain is EAGVTQSPTHLIKTRGQQATLRCSPISGHTSVYWYQQALGLGLQFLLWYDEGEERNRGNFPPRFSGRQFPNYSSELNVNALELEDSALYLCASSFGGRGQETQYFGPGTRLLVL.

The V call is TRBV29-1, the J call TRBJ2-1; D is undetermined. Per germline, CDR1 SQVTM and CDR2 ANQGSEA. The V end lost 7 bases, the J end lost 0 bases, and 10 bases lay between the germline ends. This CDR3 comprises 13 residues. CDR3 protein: CSAGAPSYNEQFF. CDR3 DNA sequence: TGCAGCGCCGGAGCCCCCTCCTACAATGAGCAGTTCTTC.

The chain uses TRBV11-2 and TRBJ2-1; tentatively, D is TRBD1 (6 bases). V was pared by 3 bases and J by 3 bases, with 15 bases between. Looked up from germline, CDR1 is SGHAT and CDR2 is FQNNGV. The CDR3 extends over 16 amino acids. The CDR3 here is CASSLEGDIFYNEQFF. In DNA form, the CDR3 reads TGTGCCAGCAGCTTGGAAGGGGACATATTCTACAATGAGCAGTTCTTC.

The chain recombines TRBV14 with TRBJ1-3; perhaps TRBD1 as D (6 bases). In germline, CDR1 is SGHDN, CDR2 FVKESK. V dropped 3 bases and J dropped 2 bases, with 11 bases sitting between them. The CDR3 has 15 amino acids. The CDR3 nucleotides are TGTGCCAGCAGCCAGTCCAGGGGTCCTGGAAACACCATATATTTT. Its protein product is CASSQSRGPGNTIYF.

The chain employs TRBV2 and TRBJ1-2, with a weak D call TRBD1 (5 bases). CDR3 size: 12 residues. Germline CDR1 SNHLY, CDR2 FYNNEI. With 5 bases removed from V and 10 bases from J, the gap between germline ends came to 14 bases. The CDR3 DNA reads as TGTGCCAGCAGTACCTCCGACAGACCCTACACCTTC. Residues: CASSTSDRPYTF.

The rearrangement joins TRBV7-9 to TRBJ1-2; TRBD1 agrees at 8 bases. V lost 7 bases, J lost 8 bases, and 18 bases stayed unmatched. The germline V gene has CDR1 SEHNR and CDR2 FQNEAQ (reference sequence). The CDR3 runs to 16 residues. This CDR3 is CASMSGTGGRVEGYTF. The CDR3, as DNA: TGTGCCAGCATGTCAGGGACAGGAGGTAGGGTCGAAGGCTACACCTTC.

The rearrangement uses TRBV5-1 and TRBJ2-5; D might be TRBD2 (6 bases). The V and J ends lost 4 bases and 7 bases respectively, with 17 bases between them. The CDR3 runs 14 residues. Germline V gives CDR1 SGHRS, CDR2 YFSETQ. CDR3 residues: CASSTDGTLGTQYF. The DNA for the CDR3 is TGCGCCAGCAGCACCGACGGGACTCTCGGGACCCAGTACTTC.